The T cell receptor beta chain described here comes from a study of blood T cell repertoires in COVID-19. Study-wide background: Samples came from the United States, Italy and Spain, spanning acute and convalescent COVID-19.

The protocol was immunoSEQ multiplex PCR, while the TCRdb copy is restricted to in-frame clones and leaves out a portion. The data contain around 71,000 clones, about four fifths of them singletons. V gave up 3 bases and J gave up 3 bases, with 20 bases separating them. The germline V gene encodes CDR1 KGHSH and CDR2 LQKENI. The CDR3 totals 17 residues. This TCR was recovered from a man between 65 and 80 years old with acute or convalescent COVID-19. Sequencing was performed on peripheral blood. The chain has TRBV18 and TRBJ1-1; possible D gene TRBD1, 5 bases. This chain's CDR3 is CASSPSSAGGGDTEAFF. CDR3 coding DNA: TGTGCCAGCTCACCCAGTTCCGCGGGTGGAGGGGACACTGAAGCTTTCTTT.